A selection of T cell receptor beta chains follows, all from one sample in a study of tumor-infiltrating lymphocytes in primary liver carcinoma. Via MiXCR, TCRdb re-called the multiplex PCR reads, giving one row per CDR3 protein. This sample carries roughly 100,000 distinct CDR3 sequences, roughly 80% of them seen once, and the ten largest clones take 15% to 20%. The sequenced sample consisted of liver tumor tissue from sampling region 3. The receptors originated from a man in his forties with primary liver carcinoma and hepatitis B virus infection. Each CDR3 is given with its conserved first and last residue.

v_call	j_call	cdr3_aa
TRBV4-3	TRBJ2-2	CASSQYHWTRGYTGELLF
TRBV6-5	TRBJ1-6	CTSSYMVYNSHLHF
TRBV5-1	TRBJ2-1	CASSVVSSEGRHLYNEQFF
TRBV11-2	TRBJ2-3	CAGSLQAGVRTDTQYF
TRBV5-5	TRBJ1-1	CDSSLFGTGGTEAIF
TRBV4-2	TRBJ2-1	CASNQEFRRSYNEQFF
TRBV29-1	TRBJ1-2	CSVYDGTYGYTF
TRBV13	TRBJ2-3	CASISGGFTDTQYF
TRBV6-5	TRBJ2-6	CASRYSTGSGANILTF
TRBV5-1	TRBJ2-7	CANSVGTSGSPEQYF
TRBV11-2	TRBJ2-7	CASSLREGRTSGLSSYEQHF
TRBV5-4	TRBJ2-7	CASSPTWTGINEEYF
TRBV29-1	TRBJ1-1	CSVGRDWGMSTEAFF
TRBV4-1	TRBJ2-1	CASSQDRGGRSRVRNEHFF
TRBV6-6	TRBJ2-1	CASSLLAGVYNEQFF
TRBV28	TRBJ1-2	CASSSMTAGAYGYTF
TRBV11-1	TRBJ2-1	CASRAIAGAYYNEQFF
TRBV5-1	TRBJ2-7	CASSSWTGASYEQYF
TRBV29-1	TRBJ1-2	CSVAPCLQGAFGYTF
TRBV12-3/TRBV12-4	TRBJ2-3	CASNSDWIVGDTQYF
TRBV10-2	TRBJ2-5	CASTFRPAIEETQYF
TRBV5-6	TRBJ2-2	CASSLGRAGTGELFF
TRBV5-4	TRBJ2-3	CASSASGTSAGEVTQYF
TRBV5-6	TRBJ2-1	CVSSFDESFYNEQFF
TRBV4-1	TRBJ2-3	CASSETSGTPGTQYF
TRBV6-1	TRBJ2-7	CASSETGVSSYKQYF
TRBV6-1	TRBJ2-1	CASSSSGSGNEEFF
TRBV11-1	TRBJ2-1	CVSSFQGPLDNEQFF
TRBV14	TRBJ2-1	CASSTSLAGGLNEQFF
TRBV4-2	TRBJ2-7	CASSGAGPSSYEQYF
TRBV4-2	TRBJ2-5	CASSAGGSTVKGTQYF
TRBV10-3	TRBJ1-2	CAISESIGLSAYGYTF
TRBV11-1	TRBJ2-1	CASSPRLAGMLQFF
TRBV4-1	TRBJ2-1	CASIAEQQFF
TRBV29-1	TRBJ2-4	CNGLGGQKNIQHF
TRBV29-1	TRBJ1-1	CSASGGWIMNTEVFF
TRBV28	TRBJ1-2	CASTMIGVVYGYTF
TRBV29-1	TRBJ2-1	CSVSIGSNEQFF
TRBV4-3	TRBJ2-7	CASSQDLPYEQYF
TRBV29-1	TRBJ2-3	CSVARSGRNTDTQYF
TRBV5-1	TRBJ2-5	CTSSLGRDRGHRETQYF
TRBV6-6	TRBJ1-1	CASSGDSKNTEAFF
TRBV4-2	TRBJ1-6	CASIQDGSGGDSPLHF
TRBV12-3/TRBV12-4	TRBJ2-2	CANSPRDSGELFF
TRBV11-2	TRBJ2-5	CSSSPRSAPGETQYF
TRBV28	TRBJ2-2	CASSPPGHGRTEELFF